A single sample gave rise to the 25 T cell receptor beta chains below, sequenced in a study of T cells after yellow fever vaccination. TCRdb itself ran the 5' RACE reads through MiXCR, one entry per CDR3 protein. The sample has a few hundred thousand distinct CDR3 sequences, about a sixth seen once. The sample in question was PBMCs, obtained 4 to 5 days after the first yellow fever vaccination. These receptors all stem from a man aged 18 to 35 who received the YFV17D yellow fever vaccine.

The V call is TRBV7-6, the J call TRBJ2-1; 11 bases align to TRBD1. This CDR3 comprises 15 residues. With V trimmed by 3 bases and J by 6 bases, 4 bases remained unmatched. Germline V gene sequence: CDR1 SGHVS, CDR2 FNYEAQ. The CDR3 DNA reads TGTGCCAGCAGCTTGAGGGGACAGGGGGGCAATGAGCAGTTCTTC. Translating gives CASSLRGQGGNEQFF.

The chain links TRBV11-2 to TRBJ2-4; TRBD1 matches 8 bases. V lost 1 base, J lost 8 bases, and 10 bases stayed unmatched. The CDR3 runs to 16 residues. Germline lookup yields CDR1 SGHAT and CDR2 FQNNGV. The CDR3, as DNA: TGTGCCAGCAGCTTAGTTCGCACCAGGGGGCTAGACATTCAGTACTTC. Translating gives CASSLVRTRGLDIQYF.

This clonotype appeared many times. The rearrangement links TRBV29-1 to TRBJ2-1; 9 nucleotides agree with TRBD2. The CDR3 covers 16 residues. CDR1 is SQVTM, CDR2 ANQGSEA, per germline. The ends lost 3 bases at V and 0 bases at J; junction bases unmatched: 6. The chain's CDR3 is CSVDSSGVNSYNEQFF. The DNA for the CDR3 is TGCAGCGTTGATTCTAGCGGGGTAAACTCCTACAATGAGCAGTTCTTC.

The V and J genes are TRBV11-2 and TRBJ2-5, with D unresolved. Trimming stripped 6 bases from V and 9 bases from J, with 20 bases between. The CDR3 is 14 residues long. CDR1 is SGHAT, CDR2 FQNNGV, per germline. The CDR3, as DNA: TGTGCCAGCAGTTCCTTAGTTAGGGATGGGTCCCAGTACTTC. Translated, it gives CASSSLVRDGSQYF.

V and J are TRBV6-1 and TRBJ2-3; D perhaps matches TRBD2 (5 bases). This CDR3 spans 13 amino acids. Germline lookup yields CDR1 MNHNS and CDR2 SASEGT. Trimming pared 6 bases from V and 1 base from J, leaving 8 bases between. This CDR3 reads CASRVGGTDTQYF. The CDR3 DNA is TGTGCCAGCAGAGTCGGGGGCACAGATACGCAGTATTTT.

There are a few counts of this clonotype. The chain employs TRBV20-1 and TRBJ2-1, with D possibly being TRBD2 (7 bases). Between the trimmed V and J ends, which lost 6 bases and 3 bases, there was a span of 18 bases. This CDR3 is built from 15 residues. The germline V gene has CDR1 DFQATT and CDR2 SNEGSKA (reference sequence). CDR3 in DNA: TGCAGTGCCACCGGGGGAGGGGGGCTCTACAATGAGCAGTTCTTC. The encoded protein is CSATGGGGLYNEQFF.

In this sample, this clonotype turned up a few times. This chain connects TRBV3-1 to TRBJ2-1; 7 bases agree with TRBD2. The ends lost 4 bases at V and 8 bases at J; junction bases unmatched: 8. The CDR3 covers 14 residues. Looked up from germline, CDR1 is LGHDT and CDR2 is YNNKEL (reference sequence). The CDR3 DNA is TGTGCCAGCAGCCCCCCGGTGGGGGGGGATGAGCAGTTCTTC. Its translation: CASSPPVGGDEQFF.

The genes are TRBV6-1 and TRBJ1-1; a possible D gene is TRBD1 (5 bases). Germline V gene sequence: CDR1 MNHNS, CDR2 SASEGT. The CDR3 totals 14 residues. Trimming took off 6 bases at V and 1 base at J, with 12 bases between the two ends. The CDR3 DNA reads as TGTGCCAGCAGCAACTGGGGGGGGAACACTGAAGCTTTCTTT. It specifies CASSNWGGNTEAFF.

This clonotype occurred a few times. V and J are TRBV7-8 and TRBJ2-3; TRBD2 matches at 7 bases. The CDR3 totals 16 residues. Germline CDR1 is SGHVS and CDR2 is FQNEAQ. With 4 bases clipped from V and 3 bases from J, the junction kept 10 bases outside the gene matches. The CDR3 region has the DNA TGTGCCAGCAGCTCCAGGGAGGGGTTTTCTACAGATACGCAGTATTTT. The encoded protein is CASSSREGFSTDTQYF.

The rearrangement joins TRBV6-2 or TRBV6-3 to TRBJ1-6; 7 nucleotides match TRBD1. Germline CDR1 and CDR2: MNHEY and SVGEGT. This CDR3 has 17 residues. J lost 12 bases, V lost 6 bases, and 20 bases had no gene match. The CDR3 DNA reads TGTGCCAGCAGGACAGGGTCGATTGAAGGCATTTCGGTACCCCTCCACTTT. This sequence encodes CASRTGSIEGISVPLHF.

This clonotype was counted many times. V gene TRBV5-1 combines with J gene TRBJ1-6; 9 nucleotides match TRBD1. The germline V gene has CDR1 SGHRS and CDR2 YFSETQ. The CDR3 runs 16 residues. V gave up 0 bases and J gave up 7 bases; unmatched junction bases: 5. CDR3 nucleotide sequence: TGCGCCAGCAGCTTGGCCGGGACAGGGAGGAATTCACCCCTCCACTTT. Translation: CASSLAGTGRNSPLHF.

This clonotype was seen a handful of times. The V gene is TRBV3-1, the J gene TRBJ1-2; D gene unclear. Germline values: CDR1 LGHDT, CDR2 YNNKEL (reference sequence). The CDR3 length is 11 residues. Trimming shortened V by 3 bases and J by 6 bases, and 5 bases separated the two germline ends. As DNA, the CDR3 is TGTGCCAGCAGCCAGAGGGATGGCTACACCTTC. Translating it yields CASSQRDGYTF.

This clonotype came up a few times. The V call is TRBV12-3 or TRBV12-4, the J call TRBJ1-2; D gene uncertain. The V end was cut by 2 bases, the J end by 7 bases, with 8 bases between. CDR3 size: 12 residues. The CDR3 DNA reads TGTGCCAGCAGTTTATACAGAGCTGGCTACACCTTC. Its translation: CASSLYRAGYTF.

The V and J genes are TRBV24-1 and TRBJ2-1; tentatively, D is TRBD1 or TRBD2 (5 bases each). Trimming removed 5 bases from V and 0 bases from J, with 19 bases in between. In germline, CDR1 is KGHDR, CDR2 SFDVKD. This CDR3 comprises 18 residues. CDR3 protein: CATSASTGTPSSYNEQFF. The CDR3 coding sequence is TGTGCCACCAGTGCCAGTACCGGGACGCCAAGCTCCTACAATGAGCAGTTCTTC.

The chain has TRBV7-2 and TRBJ2-7; a possible D gene is TRBD2 (6 bases). Trimming left V 0 bases short and J 5 bases short, with 11 bases between. The CDR3 runs to 14 residues. Germline values: CDR1 SGHTA, CDR2 FQGNSA. The DNA of the CDR3 is TGTGCCAGCAGCTTAGCGGGGGGAGCCCACGAGCAGTACTTC. Its translation is CASSLAGGAHEQYF.

In its sample, this clonotype was seen many times. V is TRBV6-2 or TRBV6-3 and J is TRBJ2-7; possible D gene TRBD1, 6 bases. Germline V gene lookup returns CDR1 MNHEY and CDR2 SVGEGT. The CDR3 covers 18 residues. The V end was cut by 7 bases, the J end by 0 bases, with 25 bases between. CDR3: CASNQPTKQGTSSYEQYV. The CDR3, as DNA: TGTGCCAGCAACCAACCGACCAAACAGGGCACGAGCTCCTACGAGCAGTACGTC.

This rearrangement joins TRBV18 to TRBJ1-3, with no clear D. This CDR3 is built from 15 residues. Germline V gene sequence: CDR1 KGHSH, CDR2 LQKENI. V was cut by 2 bases and J by 3 bases, with 11 bases left in between. This CDR3 reads CASSPGGKFGNTIYF. CDR3 bases: TGTGCCAGCTCACCAGGAGGCAAGTTTGGAAACACCATATATTTT.

This clonotype was seen more than once but under ten times. V usage is TRBV4-2 and J usage is TRBJ2-3; 9 bases agree with TRBD2. This CDR3 comprises 16 residues. V was pared by 0 bases and J by 5 bases, with 6 bases of the junction left unmatched. From germline, CDR1 is LGHNA and CDR2 YNFKEQ. The CDR3 loop reads CASSQDWRGGVDTQYF. CDR3 nucleotide sequence: TGTGCCAGCAGCCAAGATTGGCGGGGGGGCGTAGATACGCAGTATTTT.

This clonotype appeared a single time. This chain links TRBV5-5 with TRBJ2-5; D call uncertain. Germline CDR1 SGHKS, CDR2 YYEKEE (reference sequence). The V gene lost 2 bases and the J gene lost 2 bases, with 16 bases spanning the gap. CDR3 size: 16 residues. The CDR3 nucleotides read TGTGCCAGCAGCTTTGGGCAGGTATACTTACAAGAGACCCAGTACTTC. Its protein product is CASSFGQVYLQETQYF.

A few counts support this clonotype. V usage is TRBV12-3 or TRBV12-4 and J usage is TRBJ2-1, with no clear D. Trimming took off 5 bases at V and 8 bases at J, with 10 bases between the two ends. The CDR3 has 12 amino acids. This CDR3 is CASSPPEDEQFF. Here the CDR3 DNA reads TGTGCCAGCAGTCCCCCCGAGGATGAGCAGTTCTTC.

J is TRBJ2-3 and V is TRBV20-1, with 7 bases that match TRBD2. The CDR3 covers 14 residues. From germline, CDR1 is DFQATT and CDR2 SNEGSKA (reference sequence). V shed 6 bases, J shed 7 bases, and the junction held 13 bases outside the gene matches. The CDR3 coding sequence is TGCAGTGCCTTGACTAGCAGGACTAAGAATACGCAGTATTTT. Protein: CSALTSRTKNTQYF.

This chain connects TRBV19 to TRBJ2-1; no reliable D call. The germline CDR1 and CDR2 sequences are LNHDA and SQIVND (reference sequence). V lost 8 bases to trimming and J lost 9 bases, with 8 bases between them. This CDR3 is 10 amino acids long. DNA of the CDR3: TGTGCCAGTGGCGTTGGTGAGCAGTTCTTC. Protein sequence: CASGVGEQFF.

This clonotype has more than one count but fewer than ten. This chain joins TRBV6-1 and TRBJ1-2; 9 nucleotides align to TRBD1. CDR3 length equals 14 residues. V trimming: 3 bases; J trimming: 4 bases; junction bases outside the gene matches: 3. The V gene's germline CDR1 is MNHNS and CDR2 SASEGT. The CDR3 sequence is CASSEDRGPYGYTF. The CDR3 region has the DNA TGTGCCAGCAGTGAGGACAGGGGTCCCTATGGCTACACCTTC.

The rearrangement uses TRBV11-1 and TRBJ2-1; 7 nucleotides align to TRBD1. CDR3 size: 14 residues. From germline, CDR1 is SGHAT and CDR2 FQDESV (reference sequence). The ends lost 7 bases at V and 6 bases at J; junction bases unmatched: 9. CDR3 protein: CASIDRVGRNEQFF. DNA of the CDR3: TGTGCCAGCATCGACAGGGTTGGCCGCAATGAGCAGTTCTTC.

The rearrangement joins TRBV15 to TRBJ1-2; D ambiguous. Per germline, CDR1 LNHNV and CDR2 YYDKDF (reference sequence). This CDR3 has 14 amino acids. The germline V and J ends were trimmed by 0 bases and 1 base, with 6 bases remaining between them. CDR3 DNA: TGTGCCACCAGCAGAGATTACAATAACTATGGCTACACCTTC. Protein: CATSRDYNNYGYTF.